Below, 22 T cell receptor beta chains from the same sample are listed, as sequenced in a study of blood T cell repertoires in COVID-19. Only in-frame clones appear in the TCRdb table, and some are missing; sequencing was by immunoSEQ multiplex PCR. This sample has 200,000 to 250,000 clones, with under 90% found just once. Sequencing was carried out using peripheral blood. The receptors were sampled from a middle-aged man with COVID-19, enrolled during active disease.

The V and J genes are TRBV30 and TRBJ2-2; no firm D call. The V gene lost 0 bases and the J gene lost 6 bases, with 8 bases spanning the gap. Germline assignment: CDR1 GTSNPN and CDR2 SVGIG (reference sequence). The CDR3 runs 13 residues. The CDR3 protein is CAWSVIGPGELFF. CDR3 coding DNA: TGTGCCTGGAGTGTAATTGGCCCCGGGGAGCTGTTTTTT. Drawing the rest from reference TRBV30 and TRBJ2-2, the complete variable domain is SQTIHQWPATLVQPVGSPLSLECTVEGTSNPNLYWYRQAAGRGLQLLFYSVGIGQISSEVPQNLSASRPQDRQFILSSKKLLLSDSGFYLCAWSVIGPGELFFGEGSRLTVL.

This chain uses TRBV6-5 with TRBJ1-4; possibly TRBD1 for D (5 bases). The germline CDR1 and CDR2 sequences are MNHEY and SVGAGI. There are 14 residues in the CDR3. V lost 4 bases and J lost 8, with 14 bases in between. CDR3 sequence: CASSSLVSGEKLFF. For the CDR3, the DNA is TGTGCCAGCAGTTCTTTGGTGTCAGGGGAAAAACTGTTTTTT.

The V and J genes are TRBV12-5 and TRBJ1-1; TRBD1 is a possible D gene (6 bases). V was clipped by 1 base and J by 4 bases, with 13 bases between them. The CDR3 runs to 15 residues. Germline assignment: CDR1 LGHNT and CDR2 FRNRAP. In DNA, the CDR3 is TGTGCTAGTGGTTTGGCGGGGGGCCTTGGCACTGAAGCTTTCTTT. It translates to CASGLAGGLGTEAFF. The full variable domain, completed using reference TRBV12-5 and TRBJ1-1, is DARVTQTPRHKVTEMGQEVTMRCQPILGHNTVFWYRQTMMQGLELLAYFRNRAPLDDSGMPKDRFSAEMPDATLATLKIQPSEPRDSAVYFCASGLAGGLGTEAFFGQGTRLTVV.

The V call is TRBV29-1, the J call TRBJ1-1, with 9 bases aligning to TRBD1. Germline V gene lookup returns CDR1 SQVTM and CDR2 ANQGSEA. The CDR3 is 13 residues long. J was trimmed by 1 base and V by 5 bases; bases with no gene match: 2. DNA of the CDR3: TGCAGCGTTTGGACAGGGGAGAACACTGAAGCTTTCTTT. It encodes CSVWTGENTEAFF.

V and J are TRBV9 and TRBJ2-1; D call uncertain. V was trimmed by 6 bases and J by 0 bases, leaving 13 bases between them. CDR1 SGDLS and CDR2 YYNGEE come from the germline V gene. The CDR3 extends over 15 amino acids. CDR3 coding DNA: TGTGCCAGCACCCCCTCGGTTAGCTCCTACAATGAGCAGTTCTTC. It is translated as CASTPSVSSYNEQFF.

This chain uses TRBV7-3 with TRBJ1-6, with 9 bases aligning to TRBD1. CDR1 is SGHTA, CDR2 FQGTGA, per germline. The ends lost 2 bases at V and 7 bases at J; junction bases unmatched: 0. The CDR3 is 14 amino acids. DNA for the CDR3: TGTGCCAGCAGCTTAGGGACAGGGAATTCACCCCTCCACTTT. Translated: CASSLGTGNSPLHF. Using reference TRBV7-3 and TRBJ1-6 for the parts outside the CDR3, the full variable domain is GAGVSQTPSNKVTEKGKYVELRCDPISGHTALYWYRQSLGQGPEFLIYFQGTGAADDSGLPNDRFFAVRPEGSVSTLKIQRTERGDSAVYLCASSLGTGNSPLHFGNGTRLTVT.

V gene TRBV7-9 combines with J gene TRBJ2-7; a weak D match, TRBD2 (6 bases). The CDR3 totals 14 residues. V lost 5 bases, J lost 0 bases, and 11 bases lay in between. Germline V gene lookup returns CDR1 SEHNR and CDR2 FQNEAQ (reference sequence). CDR3 DNA: TGTGCCAGCAGCCGAGGGACTCGCTCCTACGAGCAGTACTTC. The encoded protein is CASSRGTRSYEQYF.

The chain carries TRBV28 and TRBJ2-7, with a tentative D call TRBD1 (5 bases). CDR1 is MDHEN, CDR2 SYDVKM, per germline. This CDR3 is 15 amino acids long. V lost 2 bases, J lost 3 bases, and 14 bases lay in between. The CDR3 DNA follows: TGTGCCAGCAGTTTAACAGGCTTAGGGAACTACGAGCAGTACTTC. It codes for CASSLTGLGNYEQYF.

CDR3 sequence reads: CAITYQLAGVNEQFF. Written as DNA, the CDR3 is TGTGCCATCACCTACCAACTAGCGGGGGTTAATGAGCAGTTCTTC. The chain combines TRBV10-3 with TRBJ2-1; TRBD2 aligns across 11 bases. V was pared by 7 bases and J by 7 bases, with 9 bases of the junction left unmatched. CDR3 size: 15 residues. Germline CDR1 is ENHRY and CDR2 is SYGVKD.

The V gene is TRBV6-5, the J gene TRBJ2-1; 9 bases align to TRBD2. The trim removed 2 bases at V and 8 bases at J, leaving 7 bases unmatched. Germline-derived CDR1 and CDR2 are MNHEY and SVGAGI. The CDR3 sequence is 15 residues long. The CDR3 reads CASSYLAGLRDEQFF. DNA of the CDR3: TGTGCCAGCAGTTACCTAGCGGGGCTGAGGGATGAGCAGTTCTTC.

The V gene is TRBV5-4, the J gene TRBJ1-2; the D gene is possibly TRBD1 (6 bases). The CDR3 extends over 14 amino acids. Between the trimmed V and J ends, which lost 5 bases and 7 bases, there was a span of 18 bases. Germline CDR1 and CDR2: SGHNT and YYREEE (reference sequence). The CDR3 sequence is CASSQQGRGTGYTF. The CDR3 region has the DNA TGTGCCAGCAGTCAACAGGGCAGGGGAACTGGCTACACCTTC.

The chain has TRBV18 and TRBJ2-7, with a possible D match to TRBD2 (5 bases). Per the germline V gene, CDR1 is KGHSH and CDR2 is LQKENI. V lost 0 bases to trimming and J lost 1 base, with 10 bases between them. This CDR3 is 15 amino acids long. CDR3 protein: CASSPPSGYSYEQYF. Here the CDR3 DNA reads TGTGCCAGCTCACCACCGAGCGGATATTCCTACGAGCAGTACTTC.

V gene TRBV5-1 combines with J gene TRBJ2-3; weak D call: TRBD1 (6 bases). V was cut by 0 bases and J by 11 bases, with 13 bases left in between. The CDR3 consists of 13 residues. The germline CDR1 and CDR2 sequences are SGHRS and YFSETQ. DNA of the CDR3: TGCGCCAGCAGCTTGGGGAATGAACAGGGGCAGTATTTT. The encoded protein is CASSLGNEQGQYF.

V and J are TRBV7-3 and TRBJ2-6; D is uncertain. The CDR3 has 16 residues. The V gene lost 1 base and the J gene lost 2 bases, with 9 bases spanning the gap. Germline-derived CDR1 and CDR2 are SGHTA and FQGTGA. CDR3 amino acids: CASSLSGWPGANVLTF. In DNA form, the CDR3 reads TGTGCCAGCAGCTTAAGCGGTTGGCCTGGGGCCAACGTCCTGACTTTC.

This clone was seen just once. The V call is TRBV6-5, the J call TRBJ2-1, with 12 positions matching TRBD2. The CDR3 runs 14 residues. Germline V gives CDR1 MNHEY, CDR2 SVGAGI. The V segment lost 8 bases and the J segment 8 bases; nucleotides outside the gene matches: 7. The CDR3 bases are TGTGCCAGCCCCAGACTAGCGGGAGTACATGAGCAGTTCTTC. Translating it yields CASPRLAGVHEQFF.

This chain links TRBV2 with TRBJ2-2; 9 nucleotides match TRBD1. Trimming removed 7 bases from V and 12 bases from J; junction bases left unmatched: 12. From germline, CDR1 is SNHLY and CDR2 FYNNEI. The CDR3 is 14 amino acids. The CDR3: CASTRDRGINKLFF. The CDR3 DNA follows: TGTGCCAGCACCAGAGACAGGGGGATAAACAAGCTGTTTTTT. Full variable domain (outside the CDR3, taken from reference TRBV2 and TRBJ2-2): EPEVTQTPSHQVTQMGQEVILRCVPISNHLYFYWYRQILGQKVEFLVSFYNNEISEKSEIFDDQFSVERPDGSNFTLKIRSTKLEDSAMYFCASTRDRGINKLFFGEGSRLTVL.

This clone turned up a few times. The J gene is TRBJ2-1, the V gene TRBV5-1; 10 bases are a match to TRBD2. The CDR3 consists of 15 residues. Trimming cost V 4 bases and J 6 bases; bases outside gene matches: 7. The germline V gene encodes CDR1 SGHRS and CDR2 YFSETQ. The CDR3 DNA follows: TGCGCCAGCAGCGGGACTAGCGAGATTTTCAATGAGCAGTTCTTC. Protein sequence: CASSGTSEIFNEQFF.

The chain recombines TRBV5-1 with TRBJ1-5, with 10 bases aligning to TRBD1. The CDR3 totals 16 residues. With 4 bases clipped from V and 6 bases from J, the junction kept 10 bases outside the gene matches. Germline V gives CDR1 SGHRS, CDR2 YFSETQ. CDR3 residues: CASSVAPTGGGQPQHF. The CDR3 nucleotides are TGCGCCAGCAGCGTCGCCCCGACAGGGGGCGGTCAGCCCCAGCATTTT.

This clone was picked up one time. The genes are TRBV5-1 and TRBJ2-3; TRBD1 might be the D (6 bases). Germline CDR1 is SGHRS and CDR2 is YFSETQ. The CDR3 contains 18 residues. The V gene lost 0 bases and the J gene lost 1 base, with 18 bases spanning the gap. DNA of the CDR3: TGCGCCAGCAGCTTGGCCAACAGGGCGAGAGATGGCACAGATACGCAGTATTTT. Encoded protein: CASSLANRARDGTDTQYF.

The chain employs TRBV6-2 or TRBV6-3 and TRBJ2-2, with 7 bases identical to TRBD2. Germline V gene lookup returns CDR1 MNHEY and CDR2 SVGEGT. The length of the CDR3 is 15 residues. J was trimmed by 0 bases and V by 2 bases; bases with no gene match: 0. The CDR3 DNA sequence: TGTGCCAGCAGTTACGGGACTACGAACACCGGGGAGCTGTTTTTT. Its protein product is CASSYGTTNTGELFF.

The chain employs TRBV7-9 and TRBJ1-5; 7 positions agree with TRBD1. CDR3 length: 16 residues. Germline V gives CDR1 SEHNR, CDR2 FQNEAQ (reference sequence). V lost 1 base and J lost 6; bases outside the gene matches: 9. The chain's CDR3 is CASSLEGGRGRQPQHF. CDR3 nucleotides: TGTGCCAGCAGCTTAGAGGGGGGAAGGGGGCGTCAGCCCCAGCATTTT.

The chain couples TRBV21-1 to TRBJ1-1; no DNA check was done on the table's D call, TRBD1. TRBV21-1 is designated a pseudogene. This CDR3 comprises 19 residues. Here the CDR3 reads CASSKRMEFCRQPDTEAFF. The CDR3 region has the DNA TGTGCCAGCAGCAAACGTATGGAGTTTTGTCGACAGCCAGACACTGAAGCTTTCTTT.